This T cell receptor (beta chain) emerged from a study of T cell changes during pregnancy in multiple sclerosis. V was trimmed by 2 bases and J by 2 bases, leaving 4 bases between them. The CDR3 covers 12 residues. CDR1 is KGHSH and CDR2 is LQKENI in the germline V gene. Method: immunoSEQ multiplex PCR; TCRdb's copy keeps in-frame clones and lacks some. The profile shows more than 80,000 clones, nearly 95% of them singletons. The rearrangement joins TRBV18 to TRBJ2-7, with D unclear. This receptor was taken from a female donor with multiple sclerosis, enrolled in a pregnancy study. The starting material was peripheral blood, obtained in the second trimester of pregnancy. For the CDR3, the DNA is TGTGCCAGCTCACCAAGCGCCTACGAGCAGTACTTC. This sequence encodes CASSPSAYEQYF.